Here is one TCR beta chain with its context. Its antigen is currently unknown. The source of the sample is a study of lymphopenia after photon versus proton radiotherapy. The V segment lost 4 bases and the J segment 3 bases; nucleotides outside the gene matches: 4. Germline V gene sequence: CDR1 SGHRS, CDR2 YFSETQ. The CDR3 is 13 residues long. Notes on the study in general: A bigger post-nadir fall in TCR diversity correlated inversely with survival time in deceased patients. Oligoclonal CD8+ Temra expansion after nadir drove photon patients' diversity drop. Only patients who died were analyzed for survival; proton advantage is unproven.

Only in-frame clones appear in the TCRdb table, and some are missing; sequencing was by immunoSEQ multiplex PCR. The table records about 70,000 clones, more than 75% of them present only once. The sequencing used peripheral blood, collected from a patient treated with proton-based radiotherapy. The V call is TRBV5-1, the J call TRBJ2-7, with 7 bases that match TRBD1. This TCR was recovered from a man older than 75 with esophageal cancer. The CDR3 DNA reads as TGCGCCAGCAGCCCTTGGGACAGCTACGAGCAGTACTTC. Protein product: CASSPWDSYEQYF.